The rows below give T cell receptor beta chains drawn from one sample of a study of PD-1 blockade in classical Hodgkin lymphoma. Assay: immunoSEQ multiplex PCR; the TCRdb copy retains only in-frame clones and omits some. The table records around 20,000 clones, roughly 85% of them present only once. Sequencing was performed on peripheral blood mononuclear cells (PBMCs), taken before the second cycle of nivolumab. Source of these receptors: a human donor with classical Hodgkin lymphoma. CDR3s include the opening cysteine and the closing phenylalanine or tryptophan. A D gene is named only where the DNA matches it firmly. Clone size is stated in some rows and not others, as once, few, many or a class when expanded.

.,TRBV7-9,TRBJ2-5,once,TGTGCCAGCAGCTTAGTATCCTTCCAGGAGACCCAGTACTTC,CASSLVSFQETQYF
.,TRBV5-1,TRBJ2-3,few,TGCGCCAGCAGCTGGGGGGGCGGCACAGATACGCAGTATTTT,CASSWGGGTDTQYF
TRBD2,TRBV6-6,TRBJ2-1,.,TGTGCCAGCAGTTACAGTCTAGCGGGGGGACATGAGCAGTTCTTC,CASSYSLAGGHEQFF
.,TRBV19,TRBJ2-5,.,TGTGCCAGTATCGGATACACAGGGTTTCAAGAGACCCAGTACTTC,CASIGYTGFQETQYF
.,TRBV29-1,TRBJ1-1,.,TGCAGCGCTAACACTGGGTCCACGAACACTGAAGCTTTCTTT,CSANTGSTNTEAFF
.,TRBV5-1,TRBJ2-3,.,TGCGCCAGCAGCCTCTCTAAAAGCACAGATACGCAGTATTTT,CASSLSKSTDTQYF
TRBD1,TRBV4-3,TRBJ2-7,once,TGCGCCAGCAGCCCGGGACAGGGAACCTACGAGCAGTACTTC,CASSPGQGTYEQYF
.,TRBV6-5,TRBJ2-2,.,TGTGCCAGCAGTTACTACCAGGGCTTAGAGCTGTTTTTT,CASSYYQGLELFF
.,TRBV14,TRBJ2-7,.,TGTGCCAGCAGCCAAGGCTACACCTACGAGCAGTACTTC,CASSQGYTYEQYF
TRBD1,TRBV4-3,TRBJ2-7,.,TGCGCCAGCAGCCAAGGACAGGGTAGCTATTACGAGCAGTACTTC,CASSQGQGSYYEQYF
.,TRBV7-9,TRBJ2-4,.,TGTGCCAGCAGCTTAGAACGACTAGCCAAAAACATTCAGTACTTC,CASSLERLAKNIQYF
.,TRBV4-1,TRBJ1-3,.,TGCGCCAGCAGCCCAGTGACAGTGGCTGGAAACACCATATATTTT,CASSPVTVAGNTIYF
.,TRBV7-7,TRBJ2-5,.,TGTGCTAGCAGCACCTCAGCGTCGGGAGAGACCCAGTACTTC,CASSTSASGETQYF
.,TRBV5-1,TRBJ1-3,.,TGCGCCAGCAGCTTAGGGGGAAACACCATATATTTT,CASSLGGNTIYF
.,TRBV6-1,TRBJ1-3,.,TGTGCCAGCAGTTTGACCGGAAACACCATATATTTT,CASSLTGNTIYF
TRBD2,TRBV5-1,TRBJ2-3,.,TGCGCCAGCACCGCGGGACTAGCGGGCACAGATACGCAGTATTTT,CASTAGLAGTDTQYF
TRBD1,TRBV7-9,TRBJ1-5,few,TGTGCCAGCAGCTTAGCGGGACAGGGGTATCAGCCCCAGCATTTT,CASSLAGQGYQPQHF
.,TRBV11-2,TRBJ2-1,.,TGTGCCAGCAGCTTGAGTCTAGCAGGCTACAATGAGCAGTTCTTC,CASSLSLAGYNEQFF
.,TRBV5-1,TRBJ2-5,.,TGCGCCAGCAGCTTGGCGGGGACCCTGGAGACCCAGTACTTC,CASSLAGTLETQYF
.,TRBV21-1,TRBJ2-7,.,TGTGCCAGCAGCAAACCCGGGACGGCGGATAGCTCCTACGAGCAGTACTTC,CASSKPGTADSSYEQYF
.,TRBV5-1,TRBJ1-4,.,TGCGCCAGCAGCTTGGGAGCTCCCTATGAAAAACTGTTTTTT,CASSLGAPYEKLFF
TRBD1,TRBV2,TRBJ2-2,.,TGTGCCAGCAGTGAAGGGTATAGTGGACAGGGTTTACGCGGGGAGCTGTTTTTT,CASSEGYSGQGLRGELFF
.,TRBV9,TRBJ1-5,.,TGTGCCAGCAGCCCCTTTCCTGACAGTTCTAATGAGCCCCAGCATTTT,CASSPFPDSSNEPQHF
TRBD1,TRBV5-1,TRBJ1-2,.,TGCGCCAGCAGCAGCGGACAGGGGAGCTATGGCTACACCTTC,CASSSGQGSYGYTF
.,TRBV5-1,TRBJ2-5,once,TGCGCCAGCAGCCATCCGGGGGCCCAAGAGACCCAGTACTTC,CASSHPGAQETQYF
.,TRBV7-2,TRBJ2-3,.,TGTGCCAGCAGCCGCCAGGGGAATCCTAGCACAGATACGCAGTATTTT,CASSRQGNPSTDTQYF
.,TRBV21-1,TRBJ2-3,once,TGTGCCAGCAGCAAAGGGAGGCAGTCCCACACAGATACGCAGTATTTT,CASSKGRQSHTDTQYF
TRBD2,TRBV25-1,TRBJ2-3,once,TGTGCCAGCAGTGAAAATAGCGGGGGCACAGATACGCAGTATTTT,CASSENSGGTDTQYF
.,TRBV7-8,TRBJ1-1,.,TGTGCCAGCAGCCTACTACAGAACACTGAAGCTTTCTTT,CASSLLQNTEAFF
TRBD1,TRBV7-2,TRBJ1-4,.,TGTGCCAGCAGCCCGGGGGGGCACACGGGACAGGGGAATGAAAAACTGTTTTTT,CASSPGGHTGQGNEKLFF
TRBD1,TRBV2,TRBJ1-6,.,TGTGCCAGCAGTGTTTTCGGGGGACAGGATTCACCCCTCCACTTT,CASSVFGGQDSPLHF
.,TRBV7-9,TRBJ1-6,.,TGTGCCAGCAACCCTGGTGGGGACAACTCCTATAATTCACCCCTCCACTTT,CASNPGGDNSYNSPLHF
.,TRBV28,TRBJ2-7,.,TGTGCCAGCAGTTTAACGGCAGGAGCCTCCTACGAGCAGTACTTC,CASSLTAGASYEQYF
TRBD1,TRBV4-1,TRBJ1-4,.,TGCGCCAGCAGCCAAGCGCCCGGGACAGGGCGCTTTGGGTGGCAAAAACTGTTTTTT,CASSQAPGTGRFGWQKLFF
.,TRBV7-9,TRBJ2-5,.,TGTGCTGCTGGCTTTGTGACCCAGTACTTC,CAAGFVTQYF
TRBD1,TRBV7-2,TRBJ2-5,.,TGTGCCAGCAGACCCACAGGGGAAGAGACCCAGTACTTC,CASRPTGEETQYF
TRBD2,TRBV5-1,TRBJ2-2,once,TGCGCCAGCAGCTTAGCGGGGGAGACCGGGGAGCTGTTTTTT,CASSLAGETGELFF
.,TRBV6-5,TRBJ2-1,.,TGTGCCAGCAGTTACGGGGGGACGACCTACAATGAGCAGTTCTTC,CASSYGGTTYNEQFF
TRBD2,TRBV5-1,TRBJ2-3,.,TGCGCCAGCAGCTTGGGGCTAGCGGGGTCAGATACGCAGTATTTT,CASSLGLAGSDTQYF
TRBD2,TRBV7-9,TRBJ2-3,.,TGTGCCAGTCGGTCAGGCGGGGGGGGCACAGATACGCAGTATTTT,CASRSGGGGTDTQYF
.,TRBV6-5,TRBJ2-7,.,TGTGCCAGCAGCGCTATGACAGGATTCAACGAGCAGTACTTC,CASSAMTGFNEQYF
TRBD1,TRBV7-8,TRBJ1-5,few,TGTGCCAGCAGCTTCCTTGACAGGGGGGGACAGCCCCAGCATTTT,CASSFLDRGGQPQHF
.,TRBV7-8,TRBJ1-1,.,TGTGCCAGCAGCTTAATGGGACAAGGAACGGCTTTCTTT,CASSLMGQGTAFF
TRBD1,TRBV13,TRBJ2-3,.,TGTGCCAGCAGCTTCCGCCGACAGGGGTTCGCAGATACGCAGTATTTT,CASSFRRQGFADTQYF
.,TRBV7-8,TRBJ1-5,.,TGTGCCAGCAGCTTCGCGGTGAATCAGCCCCAGCATTTT,CASSFAVNQPQHF
.,TRBV28,TRBJ1-5,.,TGTGCCAGCAGTTTATTGGCCCAAAATCAGCCCCAGCATTTT,CASSLLAQNQPQHF
TRBD1,TRBV5-1,TRBJ2-7,.,TGCGCCAGCAGCTTCGGACAGGGGATCGAGCAGTACTTC,CASSFGQGIEQYF
TRBD1,TRBV7-9,TRBJ1-2,.,TGTGCCAGCAGCCGACCAGGGAGGGGGCACTATGGCTACACCTTC,CASSRPGRGHYGYTF
.,TRBV5-1,TRBJ2-7,.,TGCGCCAGCAGCTTGGATGCAGGGGGGGACTACGAGCAGTACTTC,CASSLDAGGDYEQYF
.,TRBV5-1,TRBJ2-5,.,TGCGCCAGCAGCTTGGAACAGATCCCACCAGAGACCCAGTACTTC,CASSLEQIPPETQYF
.,TRBV7-9,TRBJ1-2,.,TGTGCCAGCAGCCCGCCGGGGGGCGGCTATGGCTACACCTTC,CASSPPGGGYGYTF
TRBD1,TRBV2,TRBJ1-2,.,TGTGCCAGCAAGGACAGGGTAAATGAAGGCTACACCTTC,CASKDRVNEGYTF
.,TRBV2,TRBJ2-1,once,TGTGCCAGCAACTACCGGGACCGCCAAATCAATGAGCAGTTCTTC,CASNYRDRQINEQFF
.,TRBV7-9,TRBJ1-2,.,TGTGCCAGCAGCTTTGGAAAGCAGGTTTATGGCTACACCTTC,CASSFGKQVYGYTF
TRBD1,TRBV5-1,TRBJ1-2,.,TGCGCCAGCAGCCCCGGGACAGGGGGCTTTGGCTACACCTTC,CASSPGTGGFGYTF
.,TRBV25-1,TRBJ1-5,.,TGTGCCAGCAGTGAAGCGGGAACCCATCAGCCCCAGCATTTT,CASSEAGTHQPQHF
.,TRBV5-1,TRBJ2-1,.,TGCGCCAGCAGCTTGGGCGGAAGCTCCTACAATGAGCAGTTCTTC,CASSLGGSSYNEQFF
.,TRBV5-4,TRBJ2-7,.,TGTGCCAGCAGCTTGGTCCTAGAGGGTAAGCAGTACTTC,CASSLVLEGKQYF
TRBD1,TRBV5-1,TRBJ2-7,.,TGCGCCAGCAGCTTGGCTGGGACAGGGGTGAGCGAGCAGTACTTC,CASSLAGTGVSEQYF